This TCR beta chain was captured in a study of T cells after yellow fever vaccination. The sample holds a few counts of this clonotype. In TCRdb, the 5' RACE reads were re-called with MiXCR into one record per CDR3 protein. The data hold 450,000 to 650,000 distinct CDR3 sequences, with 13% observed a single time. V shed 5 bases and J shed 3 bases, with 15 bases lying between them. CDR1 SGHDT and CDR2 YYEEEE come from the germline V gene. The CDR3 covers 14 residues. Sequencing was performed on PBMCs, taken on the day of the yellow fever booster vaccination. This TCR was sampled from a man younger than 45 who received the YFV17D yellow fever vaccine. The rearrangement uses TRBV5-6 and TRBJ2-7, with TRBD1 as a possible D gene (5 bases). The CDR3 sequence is CASSGDGAIYEQYF. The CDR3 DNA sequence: TGTGCCAGCAGTGGGGATGGGGCCATCTACGAGCAGTACTTC.